These T cell receptor beta chains were read from a single sample in a study of T cells in tumors after PD-1 blockade. Generated by immunoSEQ multiplex PCR, the TCRdb table keeps only in-frame clones and is missing some. The sample lists 60,000 or so clones, about four fifths occurring once. The material sequenced was PBMCs, taken before anti-PD-1 treatment. These receptors all come from a human donor with basal cell carcinoma. Each CDR3 is given with its conserved first and last residue. The order of the fields is D gene, J gene, clone size, V gene, CDR3 DNA, CDR3 protein. A D gene is named only where the DNA matches it firmly. For some rows the clone size is stated as once, few or many, or as a class when expanded; others skip it.

>TRBD2|TRBJ2-5|.|TRBV11-3
TGTGCCAGCAGCTTGGGACTAGCGGGGACCGAGACCCAGTACTTC
CASSLGLAGTETQYF
>.|TRBJ1-3|.|TRBV7-9
TGTGCCAGCAGCGGGGGTCGAGGGGACTGGTCTGGAAACACCATATATTTT
CASSGGRGDWSGNTIYF
>.|TRBJ1-3|.|TRBV3-1/TRBV3-2
TGTGCCAGCAGCCTAGACAGGTACTCTGGAAACACCATATATTTT
CASSLDRYSGNTIYF
>TRBD2|TRBJ2-3|.|TRBV7-9
TGTGCCAGCAGCTCTTCCTTGGGGCGGGGGGAGAGCACAGATACGCAGTATTTT
CASSSSLGRGESTDTQYF
>.|TRBJ2-1|.|TRBV30
TGTGCCTGGACAGGTGTCAGGGCATACAATGAGCAGTTCTTC
CAWTGVRAYNEQFF
>.|TRBJ1-3|.|TRBV4-1
TGCGCCAGCAGCCGGGTTCGGTTGGACAGCCAAAGTGCTGGAAACACCATATATTTT
CASSRVRLDSQSAGNTIYF
>TRBD2|TRBJ2-7|.|TRBV5-5
TGTGCCAGCACCTGGGAGGGTCTGGGTGAGCAGTACTTC
CASTWEGLGEQYF
>TRBD1|TRBJ1-3|medium-sized|TRBV5-4
TGTGCCAGCAGCCTCCGGGACAGGGGGCCTGGTGGAAACACCATATATTTT
CASSLRDRGPGGNTIYF
>.|TRBJ2-4|.|TRBV19
TGTGCCAGTAGTTCGGGCAGGCGGGTCGAAGCCAAAAACATTCAGTACTTC
CASSSGRRVEAKNIQYF
>TRBD1|TRBJ1-2|once|TRBV19
TGTGCCAGTAAACGATCGGAGCAGGGGGATGGCTACACCTTC
CASKRSEQGDGYTF
>TRBD2|TRBJ2-2|.|TRBV9
TGTGCCAGCAGCGCCCCAGCGGGGGGGCGAGAGGACGGGGAGCTGTTTTTT
CASSAPAGGREDGELFF
>TRBD1|TRBJ1-5|.|TRBV4-1
TGCGCCAGCAGCCAAGGAGACAGGGGATGGGAGCCCCAGCATTTT
CASSQGDRGWEPQHF
>.|TRBJ1-4|.|TRBV5-1
TGCGCCAGCCGAGAGCGACAGACCAGCGAAAAACTGTTTTTT
CASRERQTSEKLFF
>.|TRBJ2-3|few|TRBV6-4
TGTGCCAGCAGTGACGGGGGGTCCAGCACAGATACGCAGTATTTT
CASSDGGSSTDTQYF
>.|TRBJ1-1|.|TRBV5-5
TGTGCCAGCAGCTTGTATACCGGGGGATTGAACACTGAAGCTTTCTTT
CASSLYTGGLNTEAFF
>.|TRBJ2-1|few|TRBV11-3
TGTGCCAGCAGAGGATTAGGGGATGAGCAGTTCTTC
CASRGLGDEQFF
>.|TRBJ2-5|once|TRBV19
TGTGCCAGTAGTATCAGGGAAGAGACCCAGTACTTC
CASSIREETQYF
>TRBD2|TRBJ2-5|.|TRBV3-1/TRBV3-2
TGTGCCAGCAGATGGACTAGCGGGGGGACGATTGGGACCCAGTACTTC
CASRWTSGGTIGTQYF
>.|TRBJ1-2|.|TRBV19
TGTGCCAGTAGTCGGACGGAGAACTATGGCTACACCTTC
CASSRTENYGYTF
>.|TRBJ2-3|.|TRBV19
TGTGCCAGTAGTGTGGGGTTTGCAGATACGCAGTATTTT
CASSVGFADTQYF
>TRBD1|TRBJ2-5|.|TRBV11-3
TGTGCCAGCAGCGGGACAGATATCCAAGAGACCCAGTACTTC
CASSGTDIQETQYF
>.|TRBJ1-3|few|TRBV12-5
TGTGCTAGTGGTTTGGGAACTGGAAACACCATATATTTT
CASGLGTGNTIYF
>.|TRBJ1-1|.|TRBV5-6
TGTGCCAGCAGCTTACAGGATAGAACCACTGAAGCTTTCTTT
CASSLQDRTTEAFF
>TRBD2|TRBJ2-3|.|TRBV4-1
TGCGCCAGCAGCCCCCTGGGGTCGACTAGCGGGGGGGTTACAGATACGCAGTATTTT
CASSPLGSTSGGVTDTQYF
>.|TRBJ1-1|.|TRBV14
TGTGCCAGCAGCCAAGTTTGGACTGAAGCTTTCTTT
CASSQVWTEAFF
>.|TRBJ1-1|.|TRBV18
TGTGCCAGCTCACCCCCGACAGGCTCACTTGAAGCTTTCTTT
CASSPPTGSLEAFF
>TRBD1|TRBJ1-5|few|TRBV2
TGTGCCAGCAGGCGGACAGGGGTGGGATGGCCCCAGCATTTT
CASRRTGVGWPQHF
>TRBD1|TRBJ2-2|.|TRBV5-1
TGCGCCAGCAGCTTGACCAGGGGGCTGACCGGGGAGCTGTTTTTT
CASSLTRGLTGELFF
>.|TRBJ2-6|once|TRBV18
TGTGCCAGCTCACCACAGGGAAGTGGGGCCAACGTCCTGACTTTC
CASSPQGSGANVLTF
>.|TRBJ2-5|.|TRBV7-2
TGTGCCAGCAGCTTTGCAGGGTACCAAGAGACCCAGTACTTC
CASSFAGYQETQYF
>TRBD1|TRBJ1-4|.|TRBV3-1/TRBV3-2
TGTGCCAGCCGGACAGGGGCAACTAATGAAAAACTGTTTTTT
CASRTGATNEKLFF
>.|TRBJ1-1|medium-sized|TRBV7-9
TGTGCCAGCAGCCCCGTCAGGCAGGGAGGTACTGAAGCTTTCTTT
CASSPVRQGGTEAFF
>.|TRBJ1-4|.|TRBV5-5
TGTGCCAGCAGCGGAGCTAATGAGTATGAAAAACTGTTTTTT
CASSGANEYEKLFF
>TRBD1|TRBJ2-7|.|TRBV7-9
TGTGCCAGCAGCTACCCGGGACAGGGGATCAACGAGCAGTACTTC
CASSYPGQGINEQYF
>.|TRBJ2-5|.|TRBV15
TGTGCCACCAGCAGAGACCCTGGCGAGACCCAGTACTTC
CATSRDPGETQYF
>.|TRBJ2-3|.|TRBV5-1
TGCGCCAGCAGCCCATCCCCAGATACGCAGTATTTT
CASSPSPDTQYF
>.|TRBJ2-7|.|TRBV6-1
TGTGCCAGCAGTGAGAGCTGGGGGTCGACCTACGAGCAGTACTTC
CASSESWGSTYEQYF
>.|TRBJ1-1|.|TRBV4-1
TGCGCCAGCAGCCAAGAACCGGAGGGGTCGTACGACACTGAAGCTTTCTTT
CASSQEPEGSYDTEAFF
>.|TRBJ2-1|.|TRBV7-2
TGTGCCAGCAGCCTTGTATGGCTCTACAATGAGCAGTTCTTC
CASSLVWLYNEQFF
>TRBD1|TRBJ1-1|.|TRBV25-1
TGTGCCAGCAGAGAACTTCGACAGGGCGGGAACACTGAAGCTTTCTTT
CASRELRQGGNTEAFF
>TRBD2|TRBJ2-5|.|TRBV7-9
TGTGCCAGCAGCTTGCGCGCTAGCGGACAAGAGACCCAGTACTTC
CASSLRASGQETQYF
>.|TRBJ1-5|once|TRBV21-1
TGTGCCAGTCCTCCCCGGTGGACAGTCGCAATGTGGCCCCAGCATTTT
CASPPRWTVAMWPQHF
>.|TRBJ1-5|.|TRBV6-5
TGTGCCAGCAGCCCGGGTAGCAATCAGCCCCAGCATTTT
CASSPGSNQPQHF
>TRBD1|TRBJ1-6|.|TRBV14
TGTGCCAGCAGCCCGGGTACAGGGGGTTCAGCCCTCCACTTT
CASSPGTGGSALHF
>.|TRBJ2-7|.|TRBV5-5
TGTGCCAGCAGCTCGACGGTAGGGGGCTACGAGCAGTACTTC
CASSSTVGGYEQYF
>.|TRBJ1-1|.|TRBV7-9
TGTGCCAGCAGCCCGCCCCCCGGGATCGCTGAAGCTTTCTTT
CASSPPPGIAEAFF
>.|TRBJ1-2|once|TRBV21-1
TGTGCCAGCAGCCATGGACCACCGCGAGGCCACACCTTC
CASSHGPPRGHTF
>TRBD1|TRBJ2-7|.|TRBV19
TGTGCCAGTACCGGACAGGGGTCCTACGAGCAGTACTTC
CASTGQGSYEQYF